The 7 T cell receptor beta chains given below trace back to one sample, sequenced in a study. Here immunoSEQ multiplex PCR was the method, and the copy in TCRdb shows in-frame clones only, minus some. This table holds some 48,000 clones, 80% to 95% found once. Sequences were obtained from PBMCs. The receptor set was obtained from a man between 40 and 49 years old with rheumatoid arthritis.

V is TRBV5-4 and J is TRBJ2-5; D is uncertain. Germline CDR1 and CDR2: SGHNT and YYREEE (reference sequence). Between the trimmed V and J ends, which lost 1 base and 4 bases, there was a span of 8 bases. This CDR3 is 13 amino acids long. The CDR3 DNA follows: TGTGCCAGCAGCTTGCCTGTGGGAGAGACCCAGTACTTC. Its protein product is CASSLPVGETQYF. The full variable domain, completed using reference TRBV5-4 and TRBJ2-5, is ETGVTQSPTHLIKTRGQQVTLRCSSQSGHNTVSWYQQALGQGPQFIFQYYREEENGRGNFPPRFSGLQFPNYSSELNVNALELDDSALYLCASSLPVGETQYFGPGTRLLVL.

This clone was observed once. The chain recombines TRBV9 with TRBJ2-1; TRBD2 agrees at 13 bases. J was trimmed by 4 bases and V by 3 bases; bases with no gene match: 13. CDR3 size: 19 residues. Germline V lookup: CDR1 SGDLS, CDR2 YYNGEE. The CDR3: CASSDARLRTSGSYNEQFF. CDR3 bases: TGTGCCAGCAGCGACGCGCGACTTAGGACTAGCGGGAGTTACAATGAGCAGTTCTTC.

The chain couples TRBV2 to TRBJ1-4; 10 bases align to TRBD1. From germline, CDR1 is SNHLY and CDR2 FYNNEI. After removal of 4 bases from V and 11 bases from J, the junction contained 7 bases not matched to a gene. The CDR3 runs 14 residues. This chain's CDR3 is CASSGDRGSLKLFF. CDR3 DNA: TGTGCCAGCAGTGGGGACAGGGGTTCCCTGAAACTGTTTTTT.

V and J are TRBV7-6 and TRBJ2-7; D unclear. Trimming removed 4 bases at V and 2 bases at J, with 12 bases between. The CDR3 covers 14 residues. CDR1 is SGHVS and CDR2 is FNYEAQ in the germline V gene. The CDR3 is CASSYSAAPYEQYF. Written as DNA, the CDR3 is TGTGCCAGCAGCTATTCGGCAGCGCCCTACGAGCAGTACTTC.

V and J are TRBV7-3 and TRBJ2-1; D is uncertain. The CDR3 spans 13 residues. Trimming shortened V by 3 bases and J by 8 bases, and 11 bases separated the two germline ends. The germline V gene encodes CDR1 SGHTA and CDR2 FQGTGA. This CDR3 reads CASSFGVGYEQFF. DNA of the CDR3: TGTGCCAGCAGCTTTGGTGTGGGGTATGAGCAGTTCTTC. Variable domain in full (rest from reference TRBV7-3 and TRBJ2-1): GAGVSQTPSNKVTEKGKYVELRCDPISGHTALYWYRQSLGQGPEFLIYFQGTGAADDSGLPNDRFFAVRPEGSVSTLKIQRTERGDSAVYLCASSFGVGYEQFFGPGTRLTVL.

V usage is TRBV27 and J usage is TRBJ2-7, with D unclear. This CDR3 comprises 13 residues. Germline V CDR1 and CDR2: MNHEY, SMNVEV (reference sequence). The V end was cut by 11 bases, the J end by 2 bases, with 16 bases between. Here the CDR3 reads CAATRTGAYEQYF. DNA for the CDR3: TGTGCCGCAACCCGGACCGGAGCCTACGAGCAGTACTTC.

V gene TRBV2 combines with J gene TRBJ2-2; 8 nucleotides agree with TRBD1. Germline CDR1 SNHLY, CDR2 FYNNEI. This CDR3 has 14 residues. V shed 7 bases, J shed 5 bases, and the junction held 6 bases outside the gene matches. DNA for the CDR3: TGTGCCAGCACGGACAGGGAGGAAACCGGGGAGCTGTTTTTT. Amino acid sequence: CASTDREETGELFF. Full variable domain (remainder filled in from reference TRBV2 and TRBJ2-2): EPEVTQTPSHQVTQMGQEVILRCVPISNHLYFYWYRQILGQKVEFLVSFYNNEISEKSEIFDDQFSVERPDGSNFTLKIRSTKLEDSAMYFCASTDREETGELFFGEGSRLTVL.